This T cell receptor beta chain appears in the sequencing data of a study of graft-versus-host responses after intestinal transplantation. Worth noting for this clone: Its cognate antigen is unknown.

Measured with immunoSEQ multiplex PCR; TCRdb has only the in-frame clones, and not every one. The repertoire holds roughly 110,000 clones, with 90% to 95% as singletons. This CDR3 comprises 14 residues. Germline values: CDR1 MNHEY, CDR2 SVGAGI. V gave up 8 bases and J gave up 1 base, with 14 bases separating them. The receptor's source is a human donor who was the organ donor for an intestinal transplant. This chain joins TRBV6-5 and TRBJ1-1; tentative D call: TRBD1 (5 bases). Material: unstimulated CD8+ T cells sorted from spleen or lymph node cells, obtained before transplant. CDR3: CASGGRGGNTEAFF. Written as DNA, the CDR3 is TGTGCCAGCGGAGGAAGGGGAGGGAACACTGAAGCTTTCTTT.